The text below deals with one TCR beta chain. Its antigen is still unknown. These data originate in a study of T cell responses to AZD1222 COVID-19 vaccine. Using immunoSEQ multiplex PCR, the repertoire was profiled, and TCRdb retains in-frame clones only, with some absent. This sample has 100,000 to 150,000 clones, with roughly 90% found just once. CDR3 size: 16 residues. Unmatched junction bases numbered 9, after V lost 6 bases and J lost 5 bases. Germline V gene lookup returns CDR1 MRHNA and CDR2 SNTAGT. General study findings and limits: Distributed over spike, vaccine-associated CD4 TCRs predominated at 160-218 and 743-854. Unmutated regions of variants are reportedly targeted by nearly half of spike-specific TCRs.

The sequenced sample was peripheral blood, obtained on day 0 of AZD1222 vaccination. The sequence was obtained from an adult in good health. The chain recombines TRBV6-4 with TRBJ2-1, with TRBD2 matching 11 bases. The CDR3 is CASREPGLAENNEQFF. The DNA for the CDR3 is TGTGCCAGCAGAGAACCGGGACTAGCGGAAAACAATGAGCAGTTCTTC.